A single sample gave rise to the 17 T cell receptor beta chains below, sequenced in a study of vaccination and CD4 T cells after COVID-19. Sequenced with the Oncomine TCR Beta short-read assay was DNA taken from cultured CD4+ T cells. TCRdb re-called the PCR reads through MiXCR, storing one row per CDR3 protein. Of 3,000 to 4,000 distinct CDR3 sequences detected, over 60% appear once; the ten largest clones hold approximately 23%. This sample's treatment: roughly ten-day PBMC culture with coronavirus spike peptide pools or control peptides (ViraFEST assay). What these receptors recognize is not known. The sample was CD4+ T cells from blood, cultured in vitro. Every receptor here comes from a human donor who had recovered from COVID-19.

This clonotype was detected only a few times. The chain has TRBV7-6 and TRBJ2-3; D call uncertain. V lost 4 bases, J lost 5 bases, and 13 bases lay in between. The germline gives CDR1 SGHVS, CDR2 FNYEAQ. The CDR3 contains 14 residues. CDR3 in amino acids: CASSSGLSGDTQYF. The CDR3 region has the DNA TGTGCCAGCAGCTCCGGATTATCCGGAGATACGCAGTATTTT.

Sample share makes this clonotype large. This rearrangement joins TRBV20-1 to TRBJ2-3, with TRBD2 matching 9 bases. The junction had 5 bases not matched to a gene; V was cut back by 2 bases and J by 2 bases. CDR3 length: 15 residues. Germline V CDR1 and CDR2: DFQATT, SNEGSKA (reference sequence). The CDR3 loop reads CSARLAGRDTDTQYF. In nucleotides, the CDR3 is TGCAGTGCTAGACTAGCGGGGAGAGACACAGATACGCAGTATTTT.

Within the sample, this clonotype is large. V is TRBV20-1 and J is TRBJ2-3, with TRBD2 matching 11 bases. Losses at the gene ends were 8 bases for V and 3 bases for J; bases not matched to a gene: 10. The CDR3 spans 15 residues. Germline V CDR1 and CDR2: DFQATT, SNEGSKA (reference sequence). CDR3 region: CSSVPLAGGTDTQYF. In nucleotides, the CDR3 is TGCAGTTCTGTTCCCTTAGCGGGGGGGACAGATACGCAGTATTTT.

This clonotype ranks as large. The CDR3 DNA follows: TGCAGTGCTAAACAGGGCAGGGGGAATTCACCCCTCCACTTT. Protein product: CSAKQGRGNSPLHF. The V gene is TRBV20-1, the J gene TRBJ1-6; 7 nucleotides align to TRBD1. Trimming at V came to 4 bases and at J to 7 bases, leaving 7 bases not matched to a gene. The CDR3 spans 14 residues. From germline, CDR1 is DFQATT and CDR2 SNEGSKA (reference sequence).

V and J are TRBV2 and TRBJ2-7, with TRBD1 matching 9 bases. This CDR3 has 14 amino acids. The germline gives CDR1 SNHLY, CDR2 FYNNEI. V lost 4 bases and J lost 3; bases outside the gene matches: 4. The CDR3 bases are TGTGCCAGCAGTGCCGGGACAGGGTTCTACGAGCAGTACTTC. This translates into CASSAGTGFYEQYF.

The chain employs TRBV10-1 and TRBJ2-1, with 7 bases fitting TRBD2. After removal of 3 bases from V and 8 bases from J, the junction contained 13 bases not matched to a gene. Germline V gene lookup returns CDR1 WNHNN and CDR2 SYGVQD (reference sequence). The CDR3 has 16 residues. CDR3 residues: CASSDWETSRRHEQFF. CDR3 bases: TGCGCCAGCAGTGATTGGGAGACTAGCAGGAGGCATGAGCAGTTCTTC.

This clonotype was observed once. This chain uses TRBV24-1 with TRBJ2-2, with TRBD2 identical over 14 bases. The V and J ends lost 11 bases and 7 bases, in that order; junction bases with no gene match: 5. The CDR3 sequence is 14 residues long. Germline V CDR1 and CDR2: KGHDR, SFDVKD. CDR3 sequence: CAIAGTSGGGELFF. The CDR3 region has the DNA TGTGCCATTGCCGGGACTAGCGGGGGCGGGGAGCTGTTTTTT.

DNA for the CDR3: TGCAGTGCTTTCTACAGGGCAGGGGTTAGCAATCAGCCCCAGCATTTT. Protein product: CSAFYRAGVSNQPQHF. The chain couples TRBV20-1 to TRBJ1-5; D is perhaps TRBD1 (6 bases). Germline loops: CDR1 DFQATT, CDR2 SNEGSKA (reference sequence). V was cut by 5 bases and J by 0 bases, with 17 bases left in between. The CDR3 loop spans 16 amino acids.

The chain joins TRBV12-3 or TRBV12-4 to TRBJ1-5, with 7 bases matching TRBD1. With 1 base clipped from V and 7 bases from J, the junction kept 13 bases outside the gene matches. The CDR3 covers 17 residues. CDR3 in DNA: TGTGCCAGCAGTTTAGGGAGTAGAGGGACAGTAGTCCAGCCCCAGCATTTT. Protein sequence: CASSLGSRGTVVQPQHF.

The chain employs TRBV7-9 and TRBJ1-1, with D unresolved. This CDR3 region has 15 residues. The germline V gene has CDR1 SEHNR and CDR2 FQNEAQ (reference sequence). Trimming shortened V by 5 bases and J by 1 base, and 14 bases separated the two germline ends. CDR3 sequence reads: CASSPPTSRNTEAFF. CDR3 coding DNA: TGTGCCAGCAGCCCACCCACGTCAAGGAACACTGAAGCTTTCTTT. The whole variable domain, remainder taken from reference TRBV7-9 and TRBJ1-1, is DTGVSQNPRHKITKRGQNVTFRCDPISEHNRLYWYRQTLGQGPEFLTYFQNEAQLEKSRLLSDRFSAERPKGSFSTLEIQRTEQGDSAMYLCASSPPTSRNTEAFFGQGTRLTVV.

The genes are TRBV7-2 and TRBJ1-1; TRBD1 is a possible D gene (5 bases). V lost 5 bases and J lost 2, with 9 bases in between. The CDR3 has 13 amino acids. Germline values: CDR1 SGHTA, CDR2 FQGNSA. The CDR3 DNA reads TGTGCCAGCAGCCGACAGCCAAACACTGAAGCTTTCTTT. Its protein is CASSRQPNTEAFF.

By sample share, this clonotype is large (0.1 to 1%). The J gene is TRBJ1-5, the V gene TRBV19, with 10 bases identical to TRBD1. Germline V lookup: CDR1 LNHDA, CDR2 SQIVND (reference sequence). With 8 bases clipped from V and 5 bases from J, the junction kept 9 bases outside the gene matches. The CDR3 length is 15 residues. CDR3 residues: CASDWGTGAHQPQHF. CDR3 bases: TGTGCCAGTGATTGGGGGACAGGGGCCCATCAGCCCCAGCATTTT.

The CDR3 is CASKGAGPTGELFF. The CDR3 coding sequence is TGTGCCAGCAAGGGGGCAGGGCCCACCGGGGAGCTGTTTTTT. V is TRBV2 and J is TRBJ2-2; 7 bases are a match to TRBD1. This CDR3 is 14 amino acids long. Germline loops: CDR1 SNHLY, CDR2 FYNNEI. Trimming at V came to 7 bases and at J to 4 bases, leaving 6 bases not matched to a gene.

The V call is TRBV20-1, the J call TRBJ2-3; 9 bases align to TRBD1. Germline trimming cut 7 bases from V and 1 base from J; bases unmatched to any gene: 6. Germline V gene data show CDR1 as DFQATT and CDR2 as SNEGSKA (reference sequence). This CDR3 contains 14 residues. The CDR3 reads CSVPRQGGTDTQYF. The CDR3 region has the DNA TGCAGTGTACCGCGACAGGGGGGCACAGATACGCAGTATTTT.

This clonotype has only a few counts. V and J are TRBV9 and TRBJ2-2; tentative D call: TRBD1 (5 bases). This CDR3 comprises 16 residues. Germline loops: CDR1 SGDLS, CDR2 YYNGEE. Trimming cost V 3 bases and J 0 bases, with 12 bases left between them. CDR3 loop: CASSARQWSNTGELFF. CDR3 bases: TGTGCCAGCAGCGCCCGACAGTGGTCGAACACCGGGGAGCTGTTTTTT.

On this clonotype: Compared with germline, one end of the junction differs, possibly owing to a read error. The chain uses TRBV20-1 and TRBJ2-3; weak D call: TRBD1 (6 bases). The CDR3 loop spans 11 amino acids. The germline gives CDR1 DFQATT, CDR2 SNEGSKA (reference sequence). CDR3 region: CSAKTGLGTDF. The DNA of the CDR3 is TGCAGTGCGAAAACAGGGCTCGGAACGGATTTT.

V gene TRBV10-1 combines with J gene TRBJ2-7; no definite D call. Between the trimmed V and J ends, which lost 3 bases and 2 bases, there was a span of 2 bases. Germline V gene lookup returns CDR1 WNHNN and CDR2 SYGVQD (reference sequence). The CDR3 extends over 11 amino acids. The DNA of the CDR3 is TGCGCCAGCAGTGATCCCTACGAGCAGTACTTC. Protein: CASSDPYEQYF.